This entry lists 2 T cell receptor beta chains sequenced from one sample in a study of identical twins. TCRdb re-called the 5' RACE reads with MiXCR, one entry per CDR3 protein. In the table there are approximately 230,000 distinct CDR3 sequences, 6.5% of which are singletons. The sample was also reused in another study, on T cells expressing NK-cell markers.

Source material: CD8+ T cells sorted from blood. All receptors derive from a woman aged 18-30 years in good health.

This clonotype was counted between two and nine times. The chain couples TRBV24-1 to TRBJ2-3; D is unresolved. V shed 4 bases and J shed 6 bases, with 10 bases lying between them. The CDR3 consists of 13 residues. CDR1 is KGHDR, CDR2 SFDVKD, per germline. Here the CDR3 reads CATSDRARDTQYF. CDR3 DNA sequence: TGTGCCACCAGTGACCGGGCGAGGGATACGCAGTATTTT.

This clonotype was counted a few times. The V and J genes are TRBV3-1 and TRBJ2-1, with 8 nucleotides matching TRBD1. CDR3 length equals 13 residues. Germline V gene data show CDR1 as LGHDT and CDR2 as YNNKEL (reference sequence). Trimming took 2 bases from V and 14 from J; bases not matched to a gene: 8. In nucleotides, the CDR3 is TGTGCCAGCAGCCAACTAGGTGGGACAGGCGAGTTCTTC. Residues: CASSQLGGTGEFF.